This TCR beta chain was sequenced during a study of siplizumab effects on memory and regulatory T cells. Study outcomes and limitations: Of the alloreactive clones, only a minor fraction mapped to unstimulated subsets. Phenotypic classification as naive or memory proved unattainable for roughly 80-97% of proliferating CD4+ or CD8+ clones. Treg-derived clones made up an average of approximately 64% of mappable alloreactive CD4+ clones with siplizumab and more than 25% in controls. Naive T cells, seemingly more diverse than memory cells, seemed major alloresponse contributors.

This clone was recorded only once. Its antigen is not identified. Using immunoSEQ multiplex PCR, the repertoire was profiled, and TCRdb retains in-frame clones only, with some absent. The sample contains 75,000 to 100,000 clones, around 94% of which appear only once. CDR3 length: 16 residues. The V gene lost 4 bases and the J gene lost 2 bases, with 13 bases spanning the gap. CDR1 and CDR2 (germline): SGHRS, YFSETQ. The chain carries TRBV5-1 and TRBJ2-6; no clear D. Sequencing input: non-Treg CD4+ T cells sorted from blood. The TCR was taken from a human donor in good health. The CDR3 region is CASSRGLFTGANVLTF. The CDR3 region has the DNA TGCGCCAGCAGCCGCGGTCTTTTTACTGGGGCCAACGTCCTGACTTTC.